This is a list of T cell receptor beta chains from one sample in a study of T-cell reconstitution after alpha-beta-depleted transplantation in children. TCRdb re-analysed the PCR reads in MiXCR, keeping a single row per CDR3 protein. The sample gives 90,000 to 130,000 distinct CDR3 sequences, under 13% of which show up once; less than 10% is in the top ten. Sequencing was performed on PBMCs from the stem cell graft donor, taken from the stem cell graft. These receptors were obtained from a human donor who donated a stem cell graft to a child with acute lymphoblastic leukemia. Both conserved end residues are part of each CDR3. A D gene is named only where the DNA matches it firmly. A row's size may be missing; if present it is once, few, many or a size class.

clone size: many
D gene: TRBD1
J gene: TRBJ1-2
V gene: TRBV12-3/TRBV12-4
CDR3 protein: CASSPTGGRGYTF
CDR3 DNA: TGTGCCAGCAGTCCGACAGGGGGCAGAGGCTACACCTTC

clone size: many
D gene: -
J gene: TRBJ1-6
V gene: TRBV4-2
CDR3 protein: CASSQADSTSPLHF
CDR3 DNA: TGTGCCAGCAGCCAAGCGGACAGTACCTCACCCCTCCACTTT

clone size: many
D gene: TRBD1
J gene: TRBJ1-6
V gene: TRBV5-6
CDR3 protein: CASTVTGNNSPLHF
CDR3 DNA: TGTGCCAGCACGGTGACAGGGAATAATTCACCCCTCCACTTT

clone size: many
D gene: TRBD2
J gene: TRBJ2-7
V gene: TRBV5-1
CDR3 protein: CASSLTTSGRTIKYEQYF
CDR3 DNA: TGCGCCAGCAGCTTGACGACTAGCGGGAGGACCATCAAGTACGAGCAGTACTTC

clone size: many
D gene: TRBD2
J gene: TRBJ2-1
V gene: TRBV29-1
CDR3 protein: CSVTGTSGGLVNEQFF
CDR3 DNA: TGCAGCGTAACCGGGACTAGCGGGGGGTTAGTGAATGAGCAGTTCTTC

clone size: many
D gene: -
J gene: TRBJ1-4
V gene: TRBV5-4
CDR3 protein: CASSLGEGSYNEKLFF
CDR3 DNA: TGTGCCAGCAGCCTGGGGGAGGGCAGCTATAATGAAAAACTGTTTTTT

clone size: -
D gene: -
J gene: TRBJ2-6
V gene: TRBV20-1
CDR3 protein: CSASATWGTDYSGANVLTF
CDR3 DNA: TGCAGTGCTAGCGCTACATGGGGGACCGATTACAGTGGGGCCAACGTCCTGACTTTC

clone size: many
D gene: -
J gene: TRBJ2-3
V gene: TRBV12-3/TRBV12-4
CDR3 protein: CASSFQGRSTDTQYF
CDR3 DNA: TGTGCCAGCAGTTTCCAGGGGAGAAGCACAGATACGCAGTATTTT

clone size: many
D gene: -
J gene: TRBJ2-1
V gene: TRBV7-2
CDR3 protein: CASSPTQLGRQFF
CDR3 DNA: TGTGCCAGCAGCCCCACCCAACTAGGGAGGCAGTTCTTC

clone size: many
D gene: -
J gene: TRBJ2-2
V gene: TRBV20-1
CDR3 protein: CSARMAGHRFTGELFF
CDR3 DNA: TGCAGTGCTAGGATGGCGGGGCACCGCTTCACCGGGGAGCTGTTTTTT

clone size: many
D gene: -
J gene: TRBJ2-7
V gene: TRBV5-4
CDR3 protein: CASSLGVRTSYEQYF
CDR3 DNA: TGTGCCAGCAGCTTGGGCGTTCGGACCTCCTACGAGCAGTACTTC

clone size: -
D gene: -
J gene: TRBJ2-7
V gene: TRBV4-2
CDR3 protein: CASRPRHSYEQYF
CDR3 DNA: TGTGCCAGCAGACCCCGTCACAGCTACGAGCAGTACTTC

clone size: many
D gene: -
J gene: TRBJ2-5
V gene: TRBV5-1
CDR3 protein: CASTNTNRLRLGGETQYF
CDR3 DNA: TGCGCCAGCACCAATACCAACAGACTAAGACTAGGGGGGGAGACCCAGTACTTC

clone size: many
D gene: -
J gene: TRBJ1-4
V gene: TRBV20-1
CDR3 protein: CSATTGFTTIEKLFF
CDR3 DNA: TGCAGTGCAACGACCGGGTTTACTACCATTGAAAAACTGTTTTTT

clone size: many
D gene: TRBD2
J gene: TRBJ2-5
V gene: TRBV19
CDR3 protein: CASSPRGGEETQYF
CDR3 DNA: TGTGCCAGTAGTCCCCGCGGGGGGGAAGAGACCCAGTACTTC

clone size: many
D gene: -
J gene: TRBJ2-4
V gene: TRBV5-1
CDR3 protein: CASSLNIRDPIQYF
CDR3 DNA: TGCGCCAGCAGCCTAAACATCCGGGACCCTATTCAGTACTTC